This TCR beta chain was identified in a study of blood T cell repertoires in COVID-19. The assay was immunoSEQ multiplex PCR, and TCRdb's table has in-frame clones only and misses some. The data contain 150,000 to 200,000 clones, 80% to 85% of them singletons. After removal of 4 bases from V and 0 bases from J, the junction contained 12 bases not matched to a gene. The length of the CDR3 is 18 residues. From germline, CDR1 is SGHNT and CDR2 YYREEE (reference sequence). Material for sequencing was peripheral blood. This sequence originates from a woman in her twenties or thirties with acute or convalescent COVID-19. The chain recombines TRBV5-4 with TRBJ1-4; TRBD1 matches 7 bases. The CDR3 bases are TGTGCCAGCAGCGAAATCAGGACAGGCCACCCAACTAATGAAAAACTGTTTTTT. Translated: CASSEIRTGHPTNEKLFF.